This TCR beta chain was documented in a study of blood T cell repertoires in COVID-19. Whole-study context: Samples taken during acute and convalescent COVID-19 were collected in the United States, Italy and Spain. The cDNA or gDNA used as material had been derived from T cells, B-cell-depleted T cells, or PBMCs.

This CDR3 contains 12 residues. V gave up 4 bases and J gave up 7 bases, with 8 bases separating them. Germline CDR1 LNHDA, CDR2 SQIVND (reference sequence). Per the original data handling: Estimation of nucleated cell counts relied on the amplification of reference gene primers. Some clones are missing from TCRdb's copy, which holds only in-frame ones; the method was immunoSEQ multiplex PCR. V, J and clone size were drawn from that table, and D and trimming were deduced from the DNA. Here the sample spans around 200,000 clones, around nine tenths being singletons. The chain employs TRBV19 and TRBJ2-1; D unresolved. The receptor was derived from a man younger than 35 with active or convalescent COVID-19. Sequenced: peripheral blood. The chain's CDR3 is CASSTTPNEQFF. The CDR3 DNA is TGTGCCAGTAGTACAACACCTAATGAGCAGTTCTTC. Full variable domain (rest looked up from reference TRBV19 and TRBJ2-1): DGGITQSPKYLFRKEGQNVTLSCEQNLNHDAMYWYRQDPGQGLRLIYYSQIVNDFQKGDIAEGYSVSREKKESFPLTVTSAQKNPTAFYLCASSTTPNEQFFGPGTRLTVL.